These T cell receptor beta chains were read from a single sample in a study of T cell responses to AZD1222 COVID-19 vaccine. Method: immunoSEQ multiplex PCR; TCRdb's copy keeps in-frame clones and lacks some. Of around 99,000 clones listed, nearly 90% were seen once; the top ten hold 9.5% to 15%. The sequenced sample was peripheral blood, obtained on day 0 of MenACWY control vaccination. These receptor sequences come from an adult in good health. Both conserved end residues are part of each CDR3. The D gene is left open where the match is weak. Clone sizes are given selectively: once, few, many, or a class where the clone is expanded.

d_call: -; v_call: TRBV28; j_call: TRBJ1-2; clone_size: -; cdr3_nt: TGTGCCAGCAGTTTACCAGGGAAGGGCTACACCTTC; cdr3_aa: CASSLPGKGYTF
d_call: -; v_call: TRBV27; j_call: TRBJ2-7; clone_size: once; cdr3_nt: TGTGCCAGCAGTCGCCCGGTCGGACATCAGCCCTACGAGCAGTACTTC; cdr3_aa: CASSRPVGHQPYEQYF
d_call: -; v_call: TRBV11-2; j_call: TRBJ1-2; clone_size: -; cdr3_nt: TGTGCCAGCAGCCCTGGGGCGGGCTACACCTTC; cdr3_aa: CASSPGAGYTF
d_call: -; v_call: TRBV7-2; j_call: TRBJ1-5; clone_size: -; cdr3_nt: TGTGCCAGCAGCTTATCGGTACAGGGAGGTCAGCCCCAGCATTTT; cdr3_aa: CASSLSVQGGQPQHF
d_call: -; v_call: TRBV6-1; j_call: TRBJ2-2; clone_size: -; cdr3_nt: TGTGCCAGCAGTGAAAAAAGGGATCCCCCCGGGGAGCTGTTTTTT; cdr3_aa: CASSEKRDPPGELFF
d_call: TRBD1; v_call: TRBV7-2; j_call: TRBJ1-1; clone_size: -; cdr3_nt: TGTGCCAGCAGCTTTGAGGAGACAGGGATGAACACTGAAGCTTTCTTT; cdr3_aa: CASSFEETGMNTEAFF
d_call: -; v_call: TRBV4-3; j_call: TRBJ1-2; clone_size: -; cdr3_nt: TGCGCCAGCAGCCAAGATCGACCAAGAAACTATGGCTACACCTTC; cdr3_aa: CASSQDRPRNYGYTF
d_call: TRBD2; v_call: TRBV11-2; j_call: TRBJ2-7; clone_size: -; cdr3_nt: TGTGCCAGCAGCTTAGACCTGGGACTAGTATACCACGAGCAGTACTTC; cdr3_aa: CASSLDLGLVYHEQYF
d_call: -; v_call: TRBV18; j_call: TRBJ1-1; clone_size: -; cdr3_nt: TGTGCCAGCTCACCACGAGAATTTCAAGCTTTCTTT; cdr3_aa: CASSPREFQAFF
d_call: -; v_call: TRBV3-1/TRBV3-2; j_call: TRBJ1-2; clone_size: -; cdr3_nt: TGTGCCAGCAGCCAAGACAAGAGCGGACAGAACTATGGCTACACCTTC; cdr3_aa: CASSQDKSGQNYGYTF
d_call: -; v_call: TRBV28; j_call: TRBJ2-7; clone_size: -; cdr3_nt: TGTGCCAGCAGACCGGATGTGACCCTTTACGAGCAGTACTTC; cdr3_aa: CASRPDVTLYEQYF
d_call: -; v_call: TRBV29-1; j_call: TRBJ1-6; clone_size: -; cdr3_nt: TGCAGCGAGCTGGGAGTTAATAATTCACCCCTCCACTTT; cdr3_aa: CSELGVNNSPLHF
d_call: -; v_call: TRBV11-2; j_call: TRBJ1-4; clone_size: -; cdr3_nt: TGTGCCAGCAGCAACGACCCGGAACGAAGTGAAAAACTGTTTTTT; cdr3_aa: CASSNDPERSEKLFF
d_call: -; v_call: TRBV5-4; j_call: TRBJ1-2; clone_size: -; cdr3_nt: TGTGCCAGCAGAAGGACAGAGAGCTATGGCTACACCTTC; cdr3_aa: CASRRTESYGYTF